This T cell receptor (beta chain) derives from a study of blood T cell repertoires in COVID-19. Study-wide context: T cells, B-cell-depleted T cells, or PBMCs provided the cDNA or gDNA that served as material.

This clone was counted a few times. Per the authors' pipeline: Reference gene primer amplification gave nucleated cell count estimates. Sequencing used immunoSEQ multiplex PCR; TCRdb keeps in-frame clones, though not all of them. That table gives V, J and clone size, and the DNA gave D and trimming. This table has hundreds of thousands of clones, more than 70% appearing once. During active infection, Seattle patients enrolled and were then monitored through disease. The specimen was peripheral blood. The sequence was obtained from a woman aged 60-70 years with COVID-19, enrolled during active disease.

The CDR3 DNA follows: TGCGCCAGCAGCTTAGGGGGTTCACCCCTCCACTTT. Its translation: CASSLGGSPLHF. This chain joins TRBV5-1 and TRBJ1-6; perhaps TRBD1 as D (6 bases). The CDR3 length is 12 residues. Germline CDR1 and CDR2: SGHRS and YFSETQ. The germline V and J ends were trimmed by 2 bases and 9 bases, with 6 bases remaining between them.